This entry is about one T cell receptor beta chain. This specimen comes from a study of blood T cell repertoires in COVID-19. Generated by immunoSEQ multiplex PCR, the TCRdb table keeps only in-frame clones and is missing some. Here the sample spans 350,000 to 450,000 clones, roughly nine tenths being singletons. Trimming removed 2 bases from V and 5 bases from J, with 19 bases in between. CDR3 length equals 18 residues. Germline loops: CDR1 SGHNT, CDR2 YENEEA. The chain is built from TRBV11-3 and TRBJ1-6; D possibly corresponds to TRBD1 (6 bases). Source material: PBMCs or T cells enriched from blood (not recorded which). This receptor was identified in a woman in her forties who had been exposed to COVID-19. CDR3 amino acids: CASSLFSLLPGDNSPLHF. CDR3 coding DNA: TGTGCCAGCAGCTTATTCTCACTCTTGCCAGGGGATAATTCACCCCTCCACTTT.